Sequencing of this TCR beta chain was carried out in a study of cytomegalovirus exposure and HLA in healthy donors. Study-level background: Earlier sequencing of some 170 million T cells yielded nearly 120 million unique TCR beta sequences. Across more than 350 genotyped donors, 81% landed in the Caucasian-associated ancestry cluster. Points from the study as a whole: When a later analysis was performed, an Asian-associated ancestry cluster reportedly had fewer N-insertions than the approximately 700-donor mean. Earlier findings revealed that most TCR beta V segments proved productive either about 90% or about 30% of the time.

Of note for this clone: Its specificity is unknown.

The germline V gene has CDR1 SNHLY and CDR2 FYNNEI. The length of the CDR3 is 13 residues. Trimming left V 7 bases short and J 4 bases short, with 14 bases between. 13 Jbeta primers and 60 Vbeta primers were used for the PCR. Assay used: immunoSEQ multiplex PCR; TCRdb lists only in-frame clones, some missing. The sample has around 130,000 clones; roughly 80% are singletons. The J gene is TRBJ2-7, the V gene TRBV2; D is perhaps TRBD2 (6 bases). The sample consisted of PBMCs. The receptor was derived from a boy aged 5-17 years in good health and CMV-seronegative. The CDR3 nucleotides are TGTGCCAGCACTTGGGACTCATATTACGAGCAGTACTTC. It is translated as CASTWDSYYEQYF.